Listed below are T cell receptor beta chains from one sample, sequenced in a study of blood T cell repertoires in COVID-19. Libraries were prepared by immunoSEQ multiplex PCR; TCRdb keeps only in-frame clonotypes and omits some of them. The profile shows approximately 400,000 clones, approximately 88% of them singletons. Sequences were obtained from peripheral blood. These receptor sequences come from a woman aged 50 to 60 with COVID-19, enrolled during active disease. The CDR3 runs from the conserved cysteine through the conserved F or W. D genes are given only for firm matches. Rows give clone size only sometimes, using once, few, many, or a class for an expanded clone.

J gene | D gene | clone size | V gene | CDR3 DNA | CDR3 protein
TRBJ2-1 | . | . | TRBV30 | TGTGCCTGGAGTCGGGGTTACTCCTCCTACAATGAGCAGTTCTTC | CAWSRGYSSYNEQFF
TRBJ1-5 | . | . | TRBV4-1 | TGCGCCAGCAGCCTCGGGTCCCTCGGGGGACAGCCCCAGCATTTT | CASSLGSLGGQPQHF
TRBJ1-4 | . | . | TRBV2 | TGTGCCAGCAGTGAAGACAGGGTTGAAAAACTGTTTTTT | CASSEDRVEKLFF
TRBJ2-1 | . | . | TRBV24-1 | TGTGCCACCAGTCCCCGGGGGACTCCCTTTAATGAGCAGTTCTTC | CATSPRGTPFNEQFF
TRBJ2-3 | . | . | TRBV5-4 | TGTGCCAGCAGCTTGCTTGGCCAGGAAGATACGCAGTATTTT | CASSLLGQEDTQYF
TRBJ1-6 | . | . | TRBV5-6 | TGTGCCAGCAGCCCGGGGCCCAGGGGCGAATTTGGTAATTCACCCCTCCACTTT | CASSPGPRGEFGNSPLHF
TRBJ1-6 | TRBD1 | . | TRBV30 | TGTGCCTGGAGTGATATGGGACAGAAGAATTCACCCCTCCACTTT | CAWSDMGQKNSPLHF
TRBJ2-7 | . | . | TRBV19 | TGTGCCAGCTCCTGGGGGGGGGCAACCTACGAGCAGTACTTC | CASSWGGATYEQYF
TRBJ2-7 | . | . | TRBV11-2 | TGTGCCAGCAGCTTAGGGGGGCTGGTGGGCGAGCAGTACTTC | CASSLGGLVGEQYF
TRBJ1-1 | . | . | TRBV3-1/TRBV3-2 | TGTGCCAGCAGCCAATCGACGGCGGAGAGGGAAGCTTTCTTT | CASSQSTAEREAFF
TRBJ2-5 | . | . | TRBV5-1 | TGCGCCAGCAGCTTGGATATGGAGACCCAGTACTTC | CASSLDMETQYF
TRBJ1-6 | . | . | TRBV10-3 | TGTGCCATCAGTGAGAACAGGGATTCACCCCTCCACTTT | CAISENRDSPLHF
TRBJ1-1 | . | . | TRBV5-6 | TGTGCCAGCAGCTTGAAGCGAGAAGCTTTCTTT | CASSLKREAFF
TRBJ2-1 | TRBD1 | . | TRBV10-1 | TGCGCCAGCGGATCGGACAGGGGATTCGATGAGCAGTTCTTC | CASGSDRGFDEQFF
TRBJ1-5 | . | . | TRBV4-1 | TGCGCCAGCAGCCAAGGACAGTTTGGCAATCAGCCCCAGCATTTT | CASSQGQFGNQPQHF
TRBJ2-1 | . | . | TRBV7-2 | TGTGCCAGCAGCTCATGGACGGGGAATGAGCAGTTCTTC | CASSSWTGNEQFF
TRBJ2-2 | TRBD2 | . | TRBV19 | TGTGCCAGTAGTATTCGGGAGGTCACCGGGGAGCTGTTTTTT | CASSIREVTGELFF
TRBJ1-2 | TRBD1 | . | TRBV12-5 | TGTGCTAGTGGGCCCCCGACAGGGGACTATGGCTACACCTTC | CASGPPTGDYGYTF
TRBJ2-2 | TRBD2 | . | TRBV7-2 | TGTGCCAGCAGCTTAACAGGCGGGGGGGTCACCGGGGAGCTGTTTTTT | CASSLTGGGVTGELFF
TRBJ2-1 | . | . | TRBV5-1 | TGCGCCAGCAGCCGGAAGGGGGCGGGGCCTTACAATGAGCAGTTCTTC | CASSRKGAGPYNEQFF
TRBJ1-5 | TRBD1 | . | TRBV28 | TGTGCCAGCAGTTTATCCTCGGGACAGGGGGGTAGCAATCAGCCCCAGCATTTT | CASSLSSGQGGSNQPQHF
TRBJ1-4 | . | once | TRBV19 | TGTGCCAGTAGTTCCCCAGGGGAACCTAATGAAAAACTGTTTTTT | CASSSPGEPNEKLFF
TRBJ1-1 | . | . | TRBV6-5 | TGTGCCAGCATCGGGAGGGTAGCTTTCTTT | CASIGRVAFF
TRBJ2-1 | TRBD1 | . | TRBV2 | TGTGCCAGCAGCTCCGGGACAGGGGGAGGCAATGAGCAGTTCTTC | CASSSGTGGGNEQFF
TRBJ1-5 | . | . | TRBV7-8 | TGTGCCAGCAGCTCCGCGGGGGTTGGCCCCCAGCATTTT | CASSSAGVGPQHF
TRBJ1-1 | TRBD1 | . | TRBV9 | TGTGCCGGCAGCGGAGACAGGGTGAACACTGAAGCTTTCTTT | CAGSGDRVNTEAFF
TRBJ1-5 | . | . | TRBV21-1 | TGTGCCAGCAGCAAAGTGAAGAGAAGCAATCAGCCCCAGCATTTT | CASSKVKRSNQPQHF
TRBJ2-3 | TRBD1 | . | TRBV6-1 | TGTGCCAGCAGTGAAAGTCGGACAGGGGGCACAGATACGCAGTATTTT | CASSESRTGGTDTQYF
TRBJ1-6 | . | . | TRBV5-8 | TGTGCCAGCACCTACCGGGAGGGATCACCCCTCCACTTT | CASTYREGSPLHF
TRBJ1-2 | . | once | TRBV4-1 | TGCGCCAGCAGCCCCTCCGAGGGATTCGGGAATGGCTACACCTTC | CASSPSEGFGNGYTF
TRBJ1-2 | . | . | TRBV9 | TGTGCCAGCACCCTACTATTGACAGATGGCTACACCTTC | CASTLLLTDGYTF
TRBJ2-2 | TRBD2 | once | TRBV10-2 | TGCGCCAGTAGGACTAGCGGGGCCACCGGGGAGCTGTTTTTT | CASRTSGATGELFF
TRBJ1-5 | . | few | TRBV4-1 | TGCGCCAGCAGCCAAGACTTTCCCGTAAATCAGCCCCAGCATTTT | CASSQDFPVNQPQHF
TRBJ2-5 | TRBD1 | . | TRBV9 | TGTGCCAGCAGCGTTGGGACAGTCGAAGAGACCCAGTACTTC | CASSVGTVEETQYF
TRBJ2-7 | TRBD1 | . | TRBV7-9 | TGTGCCAGCAGCCGGGACAGCGGAACCTACGAGCAGTACTTC | CASSRDSGTYEQYF
TRBJ2-5 | . | . | TRBV11-2 | TGTGCCAGCAGCCAGCCCGAAGGGGCCCAAGAGACCCAGTACTTC | CASSQPEGAQETQYF
TRBJ1-5 | TRBD1 | . | TRBV30 | TGTGCCTGGAACCCGGGACAGGGAGGACAGCCCCAGCATTTT | CAWNPGQGGQPQHF
TRBJ1-2 | . | few | TRBV10-3 | TGTGCCATCAGTGAGGAGGGATCCCTCACCTTC | CAISEEGSLTF
TRBJ1-1 | TRBD1 | . | TRBV30 | TGTGCCTGGAGTGTAGTTAGGGACAGGAAATCGAACACTGAAGCTTTCTTT | CAWSVVRDRKSNTEAFF
TRBJ1-5 | . | . | TRBV30 | TGTGCCTGGAGTGTACGGGGGGACCAGCCCCAGCATTTT | CAWSVRGDQPQHF
TRBJ1-2 | . | . | TRBV18 | TGTGCCAGCTCACCGCAGGTCTATGGCTACACCTTC | CASSPQVYGYTF
TRBJ2-2 | . | . | TRBV4-2 | TGTGCCAGCGGCCCGTCCTCTCGGGGCACCGGGGAGCTGTTTTTT | CASGPSSRGTGELFF
TRBJ2-3 | TRBD2 | few | TRBV6-4 | TGTGCCAGCAGTGACACTAGCGGGGGGGCAGATACGCAGTATTTT | CASSDTSGGADTQYF
TRBJ2-4 | TRBD1 | . | TRBV4-2 | TGTGCCAGCAGCCAAGAGACAACAGGGGTCGACATTCAGTACTTC | CASSQETTGVDIQYF
TRBJ1-2 | TRBD1 | . | TRBV15 | TGTGCCACCAGCAGAGGGGCGGGACAGGGTGTCGGAGGCTACACCTTC | CATSRGAGQGVGGYTF
TRBJ2-7 | TRBD1 | . | TRBV27 | TGTGCCAGCAGCGGGACAGGGAATACCTACGAGCAGTACTTC | CASSGTGNTYEQYF
TRBJ2-6 | . | . | TRBV10-3 | TGTGCCATTCCCCCCGCAGGGTCAGGGGCCAACGTCCTGACTTTC | CAIPPAGSGANVLTF
TRBJ2-1 | . | . | TRBV20-1 | TGCAGTGGAGGGAACAACAATGAGCAGTTCTTC | CSGGNNNEQFF
TRBJ2-1 | . | . | TRBV6-1 | TGTGCCAGCAGTGGAAGGGTAGCGGAGCCCTACAATGAGCAGTTCTTC | CASSGRVAEPYNEQFF
TRBJ2-3 | . | few | TRBV19 | TGTGCCAGTAGCGGGGGGCGCACAGATACGCAGTATTTT | CASSGGRTDTQYF
TRBJ1-1 | TRBD1 | . | TRBV27 | TGTGCCAGCAGCCCGGACAGGGGGCGTCGCACTGAAGCTTTCTTT | CASSPDRGRRTEAFF
TRBJ2-5 | . | . | TRBV3-1/TRBV3-2 | TGTGCCAGCAGCCTCCAGGCTCTGACCCAGTACTTC | CASSLQALTQYF
TRBJ2-1 | . | once | TRBV24-1 | TGTGCCACCAGTGACGCGGGGCCCCACAATGAGCAGTTCTTC | CATSDAGPHNEQFF